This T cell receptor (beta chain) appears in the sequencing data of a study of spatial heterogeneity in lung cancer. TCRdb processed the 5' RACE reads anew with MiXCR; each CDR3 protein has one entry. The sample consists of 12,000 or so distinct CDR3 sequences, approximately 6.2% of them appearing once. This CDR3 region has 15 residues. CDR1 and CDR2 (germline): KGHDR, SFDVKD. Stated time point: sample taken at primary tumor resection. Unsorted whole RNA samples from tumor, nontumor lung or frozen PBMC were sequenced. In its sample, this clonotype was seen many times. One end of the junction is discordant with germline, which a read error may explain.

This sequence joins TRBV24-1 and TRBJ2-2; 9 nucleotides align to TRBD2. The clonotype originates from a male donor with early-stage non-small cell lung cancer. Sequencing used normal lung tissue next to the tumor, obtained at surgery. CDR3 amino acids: CATSDLAGFSGEPFF. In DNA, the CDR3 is TGTGCCACCAGTGATCTAGCGGGATTTTCCGGGGAGCCGTTTTTT.